These 25 T cell receptor beta chains were sequenced from one sample in a study of cytomegalovirus exposure and HLA in healthy donors (TCRdb year 2017). Libraries were constructed by the immunoSEQ multiplex PCR assay. For the multiplex PCR, a mixture combining 60 forward primers for TCR Vbeta segments and 13 reverse primers for TCR Jbeta segments was used. TCRdb provides this immuneACCESS table in a form limited to in-frame rearrangements. Some clones are lacking; in checked studies, under half of them reflect an unresolved V gene, and why the rest are absent is not known. Recorded for this sample are about 120,000 clones; 9% to 10% of them occurred a single time. Of the sample, 3% is held by the ten largest clones. The specimen sequenced was PBMCs. The source of these receptors is a man between 25 and 39 years old in good health and CMV-seronegative.

There are a few counts of this clone. This CDR3 is CSVIGGNLGGYTF. The CDR3 DNA reads TGCAGCGTTATCGGAGGAAATTTAGGAGGCTACACCTTC. The chain is built from TRBV29-1 and TRBJ1-2; D is uncertain. V was clipped by 5 bases and J by 8 bases, with 18 bases between them. Germline V CDR1 and CDR2: SQVTM, ANQGSEA. This CDR3 has 13 residues. Variable domain in full (rest from reference TRBV29-1 and TRBJ1-2): SAVISQKPSRDICQRGTSLTIQCQVDSQVTMMFWYRQQPGQSLTLIATANQGSEATYESGFVIDKFPISRPNLTFSTLTVSNMSPEDSSIYLCSVIGGNLGGYTFGSGTRLTVV.

The V call is TRBV6-5, the J call TRBJ1-4; a weak D match, TRBD1 (5 bases). Looked up from germline, CDR1 is MNHEY and CDR2 is SVGAGI. The CDR3 runs 15 residues. V was trimmed by 4 bases and J by 3 bases, leaving 12 bases between them. The CDR3 bases are TGTGCCAGCAGTTCACGGGAGGGGCCTAATGAAAAACTGTTTTTT. Translation: CASSSREGPNEKLFF.

This clone was seen a few times. V and J are TRBV2 and TRBJ2-2; D is possibly TRBD1 (6 bases). The V end lost 6 bases, the J end lost 0 bases, and 17 bases lay between the germline ends. This CDR3 comprises 17 residues. CDR1 is SNHLY, CDR2 FYNNEI, per germline. CDR3 sequence (DNA): TGTGCCAGCAGGACCTCCACCAGGGGCGCGAACACCGGGGAGCTGTTTTTT. Its protein product is CASRTSTRGANTGELFF. Using reference TRBV2 and TRBJ2-2 for the parts outside the CDR3, the full variable domain is EPEVTQTPSHQVTQMGQEVILRCVPISNHLYFYWYRQILGQKVEFLVSFYNNEISEKSEIFDDQFSVERPDGSNFTLKIRSTKLEDSAMYFCASRTSTRGANTGELFFGEGSRLTVL.

The chain couples TRBV2 to TRBJ2-5; 7 bases match TRBD1. Trimming took 3 bases from V and 5 from J; bases not matched to a gene: 12. Per germline, CDR1 SNHLY and CDR2 FYNNEI. The CDR3 contains 16 residues. CDR3 residues: CASSDDSGRGRETQYF. The CDR3 DNA reads as TGTGCCAGCAGTGATGATTCTGGAAGGGGGCGCGAGACCCAGTACTTC. The entire variable domain, with the rest obtained from reference TRBV2 and TRBJ2-5, is as follows: EPEVTQTPSHQVTQMGQEVILRCVPISNHLYFYWYRQILGQKVEFLVSFYNNEISEKSEIFDDQFSVERPDGSNFTLKIRSTKLEDSAMYFCASSDDSGRGRETQYFGPGTRLLVL.

The rearrangement joins TRBV10-3 to TRBJ2-3, with 12 bases that match TRBD2. Per germline, CDR1 ENHRY and CDR2 SYGVKD. The CDR3 loop spans 14 amino acids. The J segment lost 5 bases and the V segment lost 9 bases, leaving 6 bases of the junction unmatched. CDR3 sequence reads: CAIASGGAIDTQYF. The CDR3 nucleotides read TGTGCCATTGCTAGCGGGGGGGCTATAGATACGCAGTATTTT.

This clone was seen more than once but under ten times. This chain joins TRBV4-1 and TRBJ2-3; 8 nucleotides align to TRBD2. The junction had 11 bases not matched to a gene; V was cut back by 1 base and J by 5 bases. CDR1 is MGHRA, CDR2 YSYEKL, per germline. The CDR3 runs 17 residues. The CDR3 region is CASSQVVDGRAEDTQYF. The CDR3 nucleotides are TGCGCCAGCAGCCAAGTAGTAGACGGGAGGGCTGAAGATACGCAGTATTTT.

This clone occurred a few times. V and J are TRBV6-1 and TRBJ1-5; D gene unclear. The germline V gene encodes CDR1 MNHNS and CDR2 SASEGT. V lost 7 bases and J 6 bases, leaving 13 bases between the germline ends. This CDR3 contains 13 residues. This CDR3 reads CASKQVAGQPQHF. CDR3 DNA sequence: TGTGCCAGCAAGCAGGTTGCAGGTCAGCCCCAGCATTTT.

The genes are TRBV6-1 and TRBJ2-7; 8 nucleotides agree with TRBD1. The CDR3 runs to 15 residues. V shed 6 bases, J shed 4 bases, and the junction held 11 bases outside the gene matches. The germline CDR1 and CDR2 sequences are MNHNS and SASEGT. CDR3 sequence reads: CASRRTGPPSYEQYF. CDR3 nucleotide sequence: TGTGCCAGCAGAAGGACAGGGCCACCCTCTTACGAGCAGTACTTC.

This clone has more than one count but fewer than ten. The chain uses TRBV18 and TRBJ1-5; D is unresolved. V gave up 5 bases and J gave up 1 base, with 18 bases separating them. Germline loops: CDR1 KGHSH, CDR2 LQKENI. The length of the CDR3 is 17 residues. The CDR3 sequence is CASSATMLTESNQPQHF. CDR3 nucleotide sequence: TGTGCCAGCTCAGCGACAATGCTAACAGAGAGCAATCAGCCCCAGCATTTT.

This clone was seen more than once but under ten times. V usage is TRBV4-3 and J usage is TRBJ1-2, with 9 bases identical to TRBD1. Per germline, CDR1 LGHNA and CDR2 YSLEER. Germline trimming cut 1 base from V and 6 bases from J; bases unmatched to any gene: 9. This CDR3 region has 16 residues. The DNA of the CDR3 is TGCGCCAGCAGCCAAGTTTTGGACAGGGGAGATCATGGCTACACCTTC. It is translated as CASSQVLDRGDHGYTF.

The genes are TRBV7-3 and TRBJ2-3, with 9 bases matching TRBD2. This CDR3 region has 15 residues. V gave up 7 bases and J gave up 4 bases; unmatched junction bases: 9. The V gene's germline CDR1 is SGHTA and CDR2 FQGTGA. CDR3 coding DNA: TGTGCCAGCACCCTTAGCGGGAGTATCTCAGATACGCAGTATTTT. Protein product: CASTLSGSISDTQYF.

V usage is TRBV9 and J usage is TRBJ2-3; D unclear. Germline CDR1 SGDLS, CDR2 YYNGEE. Deletions cut 4 bases from V and 1 base from J, with 7 bases between. CDR3 size: 13 residues. CDR3 residues: CASSPPGTDTQYF. CDR3 DNA sequence: TGTGCCAGCAGCCCCCCGGGCACAGATACGCAGTATTTT.

The V call is TRBV15, the J call TRBJ2-7; 16 positions match TRBD2. The V gene end was trimmed by 2 bases and the J gene end by 9 bases; junction bases not matched to a gene: 7. This CDR3 is built from 16 residues. Germline V gene sequence: CDR1 LNHNV, CDR2 YYDKDF (reference sequence). As DNA, the CDR3 is TGTGCCACCAGCAGAAAACCGGGACTAGCGGGAGGGCGGCAGTACTTC. Amino acids: CATSRKPGLAGGRQYF.

This clone came up a few times. This chain links TRBV21-1 with TRBJ2-4; the table's D call TRBD1 went unverified against the DNA. TRBV21-1 is listed as a pseudogene. The CDR3 sequence is 17 residues long. CDR3 bases: TGTGCCAGCAGCCCGGGACAGGCAACACAGGGCAAAAACATTCAGTACTTC. Encoded protein: CASSPGQATQGKNIQYF.

This clone showed up just a few times. J is TRBJ2-7 and V is TRBV28, with TRBD1 as a possible D gene (7 bases). CDR1 MDHEN and CDR2 SYDVKM come from the germline V gene. This CDR3 spans 13 amino acids. V lost 11 bases and J 0 bases, leaving 14 bases between the germline ends. The CDR3 DNA follows: TGTGCCGGTCAGGGGGGCCTCTCCTACGAGCAGTACTTC. As protein: CAGQGGLSYEQYF.

This clone was detected a few times. The gene calls are TRBV20-1 and TRBJ2-1; D unclear. Deletions cut 3 bases from V and 4 bases from J, with 4 bases between. This CDR3 spans 11 amino acids. From germline, CDR1 is DFQATT and CDR2 SNEGSKA (reference sequence). The CDR3 coding sequence is TGCAGTGCTAGCGGGTACAATGAGCAGTTCTTC. It yields the protein CSASGYNEQFF.

The V and J genes are TRBV19 and TRBJ1-4; D unclear. Germline loops: CDR1 LNHDA, CDR2 SQIVND (reference sequence). Trimming shortened V by 1 base and J by 8 bases, and 8 bases separated the two germline ends. The CDR3 consists of 13 residues. The CDR3 is CASSIAGGEKLFF. The CDR3 DNA is TGTGCCAGTAGTATAGCAGGAGGGGAAAAACTGTTTTTT.

In this sample, this clone turned up a few times. This rearrangement joins TRBV6-4 to TRBJ1-2; D ambiguous. The germline V gene has CDR1 MRHNA and CDR2 SNTAGT. V shed 3 bases and J shed 2 bases, with 7 bases lying between them. The CDR3 totals 13 residues. The CDR3 DNA sequence: TGTGCCAGCAGTGAGCGAGTAAACTATGGCTACACCTTC. Amino acids: CASSERVNYGYTF.

The chain uses TRBV18 and TRBJ2-7; 7 bases fit TRBD1. This CDR3 contains 17 residues. Trimming cost V 6 bases and J 5 bases; bases outside gene matches: 19. CDR1 is KGHSH, CDR2 LQKENI, per germline. CDR3 amino acids: CASSSGTAFLGYDEQYF. As DNA, the CDR3 is TGTGCCAGCTCGTCTGGGACAGCCTTTTTAGGATACGACGAGCAGTACTTC.

In this sample, this clone turned up a few times. This chain joins TRBV18 and TRBJ2-3, with D perhaps TRBD1 (5 bases). V was shortened by 3 bases and J by 3 bases, with 13 bases between the two germline ends. Germline V lookup: CDR1 KGHSH, CDR2 LQKENI. This CDR3 is 15 amino acids long. Here the CDR3 reads CASSPKGLGTDTQYF. The CDR3 DNA sequence: TGTGCCAGCTCACCGAAGGGGTTAGGGACAGATACGCAGTATTTT. The variable domain in full, completed from reference TRBV18 and TRBJ2-3, reads NAGVMQNPRHLVRRRGQEARLRCSPMKGHSHVYWYRQLPEEGLKFMVYLQKENIIDESGMPKERFSAEFPKEGPSILRIQQVVRGDSAAYFCASSPKGLGTDTQYFGPGTRLTVL.

This clone showed up just a few times. The chain recombines TRBV27 with TRBJ1-2, with TRBD1 identical over 8 bases. The CDR3 spans 12 residues. V dropped 6 bases and J dropped 6; count of bases not matched to a gene: 3. Germline lookup yields CDR1 MNHEY and CDR2 SMNVEV (reference sequence). In DNA, the CDR3 is TGTGCCAGCAGCAACAGGGGGAATGGCTACACCTTC. Translated: CASSNRGNGYTF.

This clone has just a few counts. The V and J genes are TRBV30 and TRBJ1-6; D gene ambiguous. The CDR3 extends over 13 amino acids. Trimming shortened V by 1 base and J by 3 bases, and 4 bases separated the two germline ends. Germline V CDR1 and CDR2: GTSNPN, SVGIG (reference sequence). The CDR3 DNA follows: TGTGCCTGGAGTGACAGCTATAATTCACCCCTCCACTTT. The encoded protein is CAWSDSYNSPLHF.

V usage is TRBV5-1 and J usage is TRBJ2-6; D remains unclear. Per the germline V gene, CDR1 is SGHRS and CDR2 is YFSETQ. CDR3 length: 15 residues. V lost 2 bases and J 0 bases, leaving 6 bases between the germline ends. DNA for the CDR3: TGCGCCAGCAGCTTACTTATCTCTGGGGCCAACGTCCTGACTTTC. The encoded protein is CASSLLISGANVLTF. Combining the CDR3 with reference TRBV5-1 and TRBJ2-6 gives the whole variable domain KAGVTQTPRYLIKTRGQQVTLSCSPISGHRSVSWYQQTPGQGLQFLFEYFSETQRNKGNFPGRFSGRQFSNSRSEMNVSTLELGDSALYLCASSLLISGANVLTFGAGSRLTVL.

In this sample, this clone turned up a few times. The J gene is TRBJ1-2, the V gene TRBV7-9, with 9 bases that match TRBD1. Germline V lookup: CDR1 SEHNR, CDR2 FQNEAQ (reference sequence). Trimming removed 5 bases from V and 7 bases from J; junction bases left unmatched: 8. This CDR3 comprises 14 residues. The CDR3 nucleotides read TGTGCCAGCAGCCTGCCGGGACAGGGCTCTGGCTACACCTTC. This sequence encodes CASSLPGQGSGYTF.

The rearrangement links TRBV6-1 to TRBJ2-7; 7 nucleotides match TRBD1. Germline trimming cut 8 bases from V and 1 base from J; bases unmatched to any gene: 11. The CDR3 loop spans 15 amino acids. In germline, CDR1 is MNHNS, CDR2 SASEGT. The CDR3 sequence: CASLERQGVSYEQYF. CDR3 in DNA: TGTGCCAGCTTAGAACGGCAGGGGGTATCCTACGAGCAGTACTTC.